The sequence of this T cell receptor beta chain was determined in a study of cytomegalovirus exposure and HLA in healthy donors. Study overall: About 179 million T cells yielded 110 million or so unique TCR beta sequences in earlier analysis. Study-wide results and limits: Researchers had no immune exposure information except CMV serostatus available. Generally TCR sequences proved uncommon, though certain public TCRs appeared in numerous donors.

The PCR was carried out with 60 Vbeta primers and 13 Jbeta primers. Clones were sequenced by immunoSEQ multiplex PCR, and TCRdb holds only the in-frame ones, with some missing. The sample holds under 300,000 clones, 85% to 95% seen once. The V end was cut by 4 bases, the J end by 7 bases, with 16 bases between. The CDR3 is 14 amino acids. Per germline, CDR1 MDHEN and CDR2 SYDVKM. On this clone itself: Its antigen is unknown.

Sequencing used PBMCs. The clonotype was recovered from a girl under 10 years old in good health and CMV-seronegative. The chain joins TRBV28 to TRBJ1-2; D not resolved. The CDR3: CASSSPRTAGGYTF. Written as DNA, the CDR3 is TGTGCCAGCAGTTCACCCCGAACAGCCGGTGGCTACACCTTC.